This paragraph covers one TCR beta chain sequence. Germline lookup yields CDR1 MNHNY and CDR2 SVGAGI (reference sequence). The CDR3 sequence is 14 residues long. The data were obtained in a study of T cells expressing NK-cell markers. UMI-tagged 5'RACE template switching yielded the TCR beta cDNA. TCRdb reprocessed the 5' RACE reads, with one entry per CDR3 protein and no DNA. This sample's clone table lists a few hundred thousand distinct CDR3 sequences. The sequence was obtained from a woman between 45 and 60 years old in good health. The rearrangement uses TRBV6-6 and TRBJ2-1; TCRdb calls TRBD2, which cannot be checked without DNA. Sequenced material: blood T cells: a sorted CD56 or NKG2C T cell subset, CD4+ or CD8+ T cells, or bulk PBMC T cells (not recorded which). CDR3 protein: CASTVSLAANEQFF.